A single sample gave rise to the 19 T cell receptor beta chains below, sequenced in a study of shared clonotypes between healthy human individuals. TCRdb keeps only in-frame clones here, not all; method: immunoSEQ multiplex PCR. The sample has about 490,000 clones; about 82% are singletons. The sequenced sample was PBMCs. These receptors were taken from a woman between 40 and 50 years old in good health. Some clones in this sample may be carry-over from other donors' samples.

The gene calls are TRBV27 and TRBJ2-7, with TRBD2 matching 15 bases. This CDR3 contains 21 residues. Germline trimming cut 3 bases from V and 1 base from J; bases unmatched to any gene: 16. CDR1 is MNHEY and CDR2 is SMNVEV in the germline V gene (reference sequence). The DNA for the CDR3 is TGTGCCAGCAGTTTGAAACCCCCGGGACTAGCGGGAGGCCGAGCGTCCTACGAGCAGTACTTC. It codes for CASSLKPPGLAGGRASYEQYF.

The chain carries TRBV27 and TRBJ1-2; TRBD1 might be the D (5 bases). The CDR3 spans 13 residues. Germline V gives CDR1 MNHEY, CDR2 SMNVEV (reference sequence). Trimming shortened V by 6 bases and J by 4 bases, and 12 bases separated the two germline ends. The CDR3 sequence: CASSRQGGYGYTF. The CDR3 DNA follows: TGTGCCAGCAGCCGGCAGGGAGGCTATGGCTACACCTTC.

The chain uses TRBV15 and TRBJ1-4, with D uncertain. The V end lost 0 bases, the J end lost 0 bases, and 5 bases lay between the germline ends. The CDR3 covers 15 residues. Germline values: CDR1 LNHNV, CDR2 YYDKDF (reference sequence). CDR3 in DNA: TGTGCCACCAGCAGAGATCGAGCAACTAATGAAAAACTGTTTTTT. Protein product: CATSRDRATNEKLFF.

CDR3 nucleotide sequence: TGTGCCAGCGAGGGGGACAGGCTCTACGAGCAGTACTTC. Protein sequence: CASEGDRLYEQYF. This chain connects TRBV6-1 to TRBJ2-7, with 8 positions matching TRBD1. CDR3 length: 13 amino acids. Germline assignment: CDR1 MNHNS and CDR2 SASEGT. The trim removed 8 bases at V and 3 bases at J, leaving 6 bases unmatched.

The J gene is TRBJ2-7, the V gene TRBV15; D might be TRBD2 (6 bases). This CDR3 is built from 14 residues. From germline, CDR1 is LNHNV and CDR2 YYDKDF (reference sequence). The germline V and J ends were trimmed by 8 bases and 2 bases, with 16 bases remaining between them. CDR3 in amino acids: CATRAGTDAYEQYF. Here the CDR3 DNA reads TGTGCCACCCGCGCGGGGACTGACGCCTACGAGCAGTACTTC.

This CDR3 reads CASRGQANTEAFF. CDR3 nucleotide sequence: TGTGCCAGCAGGGGACAAGCGAACACTGAAGCTTTCTTT. The chain links TRBV6-5 to TRBJ1-1; possible D gene TRBD1, 6 bases. CDR1 and CDR2 from the germline V gene are MNHEY and SVGAGI. Trimming removed 6 bases from V and 1 base from J, with 9 bases in between. The CDR3 consists of 13 residues.

Of note for this clone: A far larger clone differs by one base, so this is likely a read error. The chain joins TRBV5-1 to TRBJ1-2; no clear D. The CDR3 consists of 11 residues. Between the trimmed V and J ends, which lost 4 bases and 9 bases, there was a span of 10 bases. From germline, CDR1 is SGHRS and CDR2 YFSETQ. The CDR3 loop reads CASSPRISYTF. CDR3 sequence (DNA): TGCGCCAGCAGCCCCAGGATCAGCTACACCTTC. Full variable domain (rest looked up from reference TRBV5-1 and TRBJ1-2): KAGVTQTPRYLIKTRGQQVTLSCSPISGHRSVSWYQQTPGQGLQFLFEYFSETQRNKGNFPGRFSGRQFSNSRSEMNVSTLELGDSALYLCASSPRISYTFGSGTRLTVV.

The rearrangement joins TRBV6-6 to TRBJ2-1; 7 bases match TRBD2. The CDR3 loop spans 13 amino acids. Germline V gene sequence: CDR1 MNHNY, CDR2 SVGAGI (reference sequence). Trimming took 9 bases from V and 4 from J; bases not matched to a gene: 6. The CDR3 spells CARPQGGYNEQFF. The CDR3 nucleotides are TGTGCCAGGCCCCAGGGAGGGTACAATGAGCAGTTCTTC.

This clone appeared a few times. V usage is TRBV11-2 and J usage is TRBJ2-1, with 8 bases aligning to TRBD1. The V gene's germline CDR1 is SGHAT and CDR2 FQNNGV. This CDR3 is 18 amino acids long. J was trimmed by 3 bases and V by 5 bases; bases with no gene match: 15. CDR3 coding DNA: TGTGCCAGCAGCACTAGGATGGAGTGGGGGACAGGCTACAATGAGCAGTTCTTC. Translation: CASSTRMEWGTGYNEQFF. Filled out from reference TRBV11-2 and TRBJ2-1, the complete variable domain reads EAGVAQSPRYKIIEKRQSVAFWCNPISGHATLYWYQQILGQGPKLLIQFQNNGVVDDSQLPKDRFSAERLKGVDSTLKIQPAKLEDSAVYLCASSTRMEWGTGYNEQFFGPGTRLTVL.

The chain employs TRBV5-1 and TRBJ1-2; TRBD1 is a possible D gene (6 bases). Trimming left V 0 bases short and J 5 bases short, with 14 bases between. The CDR3 runs to 15 residues. CDR1 is SGHRS, CDR2 YFSETQ, per germline. The CDR3, as DNA: TGCGCCAGCAGCTTGGACGGGGGGCAAGTGTATGGCTACACCTTC. It encodes CASSLDGGQVYGYTF.

This clone appeared a single time. CDR3 in amino acids: CASSPNPRETQYF. CDR3 bases: TGTGCCAGCTCACCTAACCCTCGGGAGACCCAGTACTTC. V is TRBV18 and J is TRBJ2-5, with D hard to call. The V and J ends lost 3 bases and 5 bases respectively, with 10 bases between them. The CDR3 totals 13 residues. Germline V CDR1 and CDR2: KGHSH, LQKENI.

The gene calls are TRBV2 and TRBJ2-3; D is perhaps TRBD1 (6 bases). The CDR3 contains 14 residues. V was pared by 7 bases and J by 4 bases, with 15 bases between. Germline lookup yields CDR1 SNHLY and CDR2 FYNNEI. This CDR3 reads CASTVQGLPDTQYF. DNA for the CDR3: TGTGCCAGCACGGTACAGGGTCTCCCAGATACGCAGTATTTT.

The genes are TRBV7-3 and TRBJ1-1, with a weak D call TRBD1 (5 bases). The CDR3 extends over 13 amino acids. Germline V gene lookup returns CDR1 SGHTA and CDR2 FQGTGA. Trimming shortened V by 5 bases and J by 2 bases, and 9 bases separated the two germline ends. The CDR3 nucleotides are TGTGCCAGCAGCCAGACAGCCAACACTGAAGCTTTCTTT. This codes for CASSQTANTEAFF.

The chain joins TRBV2 to TRBJ2-7; D call uncertain. The germline V and J ends were trimmed by 5 bases and 6 bases, with 8 bases remaining between them. Germline V gives CDR1 SNHLY, CDR2 FYNNEI. This CDR3 contains 11 residues. The CDR3, as DNA: TGTGCCAGCAGTTTTAATTTCGAGCAGTACTTC. Translation gives CASSFNFEQYF. Looking up the rest from reference TRBV2 and TRBJ2-7 gives the full variable domain: EPEVTQTPSHQVTQMGQEVILRCVPISNHLYFYWYRQILGQKVEFLVSFYNNEISEKSEIFDDQFSVERPDGSNFTLKIRSTKLEDSAMYFCASSFNFEQYFGPGTRLTVT.

This clone was observed a handful of times. This chain links TRBV28 with TRBJ1-2, with D uncertain. This CDR3 spans 16 amino acids. Germline loops: CDR1 MDHEN, CDR2 SYDVKM. Trimming took 5 bases from V and 6 from J, leaving 22 bases between them. CDR3 loop: CASSHPDMVDLNGYTF. The CDR3 nucleotides are TGTGCCAGCAGTCATCCCGACATGGTCGATCTAAATGGCTACACCTTC.

V gene TRBV15 combines with J gene TRBJ2-1; weak D call: TRBD1 (7 bases). Germline-derived CDR1 and CDR2 are LNHNV and YYDKDF (reference sequence). Trimming stripped 0 bases from V and 5 bases from J, with 17 bases between. The CDR3 extends over 17 amino acids. The CDR3 nucleotides are TGTGCCACCAGCAGAGATCAGTGGAGGGGACAGAACAATGAGCAGTTCTTC. Its protein product is CATSRDQWRGQNNEQFF. The full variable domain, rest sourced from reference TRBV15 and TRBJ2-1, is DAMVIQNPRYQVTQFGKPVTLSCSQTLNHNVMYWYQQKSSQAPKLLFHYYDKDFNNEADTPDNFQSRRPNTSFCFLDIRSPGLGDTAMYLCATSRDQWRGQNNEQFFGPGTRLTVL.

V gene TRBV5-4 combines with J gene TRBJ1-5, with a possible D match to TRBD1 (6 bases). The germline V gene has CDR1 SGHNT and CDR2 YYREEE (reference sequence). Trimming shortened V by 0 bases and J by 7 bases, and 8 bases separated the two germline ends. This CDR3 is built from 13 residues. In nucleotides, the CDR3 is TGTGCCAGCAGCTTGGAAGGGGGGCAGCCCCAGCATTTT. As protein: CASSLEGGQPQHF.

The V gene is TRBV30, the J gene TRBJ2-7; TRBD2 agrees at 12 bases. The DNA end lines up better with TRBJ2-5; the J call may be wrong. The germline V gene encodes CDR1 GTSNPN and CDR2 SVGIG (reference sequence). The CDR3 sequence is 15 residues long. The CDR3 DNA sequence: TGTGCCTGGAGAGAGACTAGCGGGAGTCCGAAGACCCAGTACTTC. Translated: CAWRETSGSPKTQYF.

Worth noting for this clone: Other DNA variants within this sample encode the same CDR3. The V gene is TRBV18, the J gene TRBJ2-7; 8 bases agree with TRBD1. The CDR3 is made up of 14 amino acids. Losses at the gene ends were 5 bases for V and 3 bases for J; bases not matched to a gene: 6. The germline CDR1 and CDR2 sequences are KGHSH and LQKENI. The CDR3 DNA reads as TGTGCCAGCTCAAGGGGACAGGATCTCTACGAGCAGTACTTC. Translated: CASSRGQDLYEQYF. The full variable domain, rest sourced from reference TRBV18 and TRBJ2-7, is NAGVMQNPRHLVRRRGQEARLRCSPMKGHSHVYWYRQLPEEGLKFMVYLQKENIIDESGMPKERFSAEFPKEGPSILRIQQVVRGDSAAYFCASSRGQDLYEQYFGPGTRLTVT.